These 8 T cell receptor beta chains were sequenced from one sample in a study of graft-versus-host responses after intestinal transplantation. Their recognized antigens are unknown. Profiled with immunoSEQ multiplex PCR; TCRdb holds only in-frame clones, not every one. In the table there are around 99,000 clones, just over 90% of which are singletons. The sequencing here drew on unstimulated CD8+ T cells sorted from spleen or lymph node cells, taken before intestinal transplant. These receptors originate from a human donor who received an intestinal transplant.

The rearrangement uses TRBV4-1 and TRBJ1-1, with 9 bases matching TRBD1. The CDR3 is made up of 13 amino acids. V lost 0 bases, J lost 11 bases, and 4 bases stayed unmatched. The V gene's germline CDR1 is MGHRA and CDR2 YSYEKL. The CDR3 sequence is CASSQDPGTGAFF. Written as DNA, the CDR3 is TGCGCCAGCAGCCAAGATCCAGGGACAGGGGCTTTCTTT.

The J gene is TRBJ1-2, the V gene TRBV13; 7 nucleotides align to TRBD1. The CDR3 has 13 residues. Trimming took 6 bases from V and 7 from J; bases not matched to a gene: 8. The V gene's germline CDR1 is PRHDT and CDR2 FYEKMQ (reference sequence). The CDR3 spells CASSSRGQGGYTF. The CDR3 coding sequence is TGTGCCAGCAGTTCTAGGGGGCAGGGTGGCTACACCTTC.

In its sample, this clone was seen once. The chain combines TRBV6-5 with TRBJ1-2; D is undetermined. The germline CDR1 and CDR2 sequences are MNHEY and SVGAGI. The CDR3 extends over 13 amino acids. The germline V and J ends were trimmed by 5 bases and 2 bases, with 9 bases remaining between them. The CDR3 DNA follows: TGTGCCAGCAGTACCTCAGGAAACTATGGCTACACCTTC. Translated: CASSTSGNYGYTF.

DNA for the CDR3: TGCGCCAGCAGCCTCGAGGCTAGCGAGGCAGATACGCAGTATTTT. This gives the protein CASSLEASEADTQYF. The rearrangement links TRBV4-1 to TRBJ2-3, with D possibly matching TRBD2 (6 bases). V dropped 4 bases and J dropped 4 bases, with 15 bases sitting between them. Germline lookup yields CDR1 MGHRA and CDR2 YSYEKL. The CDR3 consists of 15 residues.

This clone appeared a few times. The V call is TRBV7-9, the J call TRBJ2-7, with D uncertain. The CDR3 is 12 residues long. Germline V gives CDR1 SEHNR, CDR2 FQNEAQ (reference sequence). Trimming stripped 5 bases from V and 0 bases from J, with 5 bases between. The CDR3 DNA sequence: TGTGCCAGCAGCCCCGGCTCCTACGAGCAGTACTTC. Translated, it gives CASSPGSYEQYF. The full variable domain, rest sourced from reference TRBV7-9 and TRBJ2-7, is DTGVSQNPRHKITKRGQNVTFRCDPISEHNRLYWYRQTLGQGPEFLTYFQNEAQLEKSRLLSDRFSAERPKGSFSTLEIQRTEQGDSAMYLCASSPGSYEQYFGPGTRLTVT.

The chain combines TRBV28 with TRBJ1-2; perhaps TRBD1 as D (6 bases). Germline values: CDR1 MDHEN, CDR2 SYDVKM. The CDR3 has 17 amino acids. Trimming left V 5 bases short and J 5 bases short, with 24 bases between. The CDR3 reads CASSTRVNRDIEYGYTF. The CDR3 DNA is TGTGCCAGCAGTACCCGAGTTAACCGGGACATCGAATATGGCTACACCTTC.

The chain links TRBV4-3 to TRBJ1-2; possibly TRBD1 for D (5 bases). Germline CDR1 and CDR2: LGHNA and YSLEER. V lost 1 base and J 8 bases, leaving 17 bases between the germline ends. The CDR3 contains 15 residues. The DNA for the CDR3 is TGCGCCAGCAGCCAAGCGCGACAGTCCCTTTGGGGCTACACCTTC. Protein product: CASSQARQSLWGYTF.

V and J are TRBV27 and TRBJ2-7; maybe TRBD1 (6 bases). The germline gives CDR1 MNHEY, CDR2 SMNVEV (reference sequence). V lost 7 bases to trimming and J lost 3 bases, with 7 bases between them. The CDR3 is 11 amino acids. CDR3 in DNA: TGTGCCAGCAAACAGGGCTACGAGCAGTACTTC. It is translated as CASKQGYEQYF.